One sample yielded the 24 T cell receptor beta chains listed below, sequenced in a study of metastatic and nonmetastatic thyroid tumors. TCRdb re-analyzed the PCR reads using MiXCR. The sample has 22,000 or so clones; roughly 15% are singletons. Ahead of thyroid surgery, no patient had received treatment of any kind. The sample taken for sequencing was tumor tissue. The receptors derive from a female donor with papillary thyroid cancer or a benign thyroid nodule (not recorded which). Some clones in this sample may be carry-over from other donors' samples.

This clone was counted ten times or more. A much larger clone is a single base away; this may be a read error. The chain has TRBV24-1 and TRBJ1-5, with D perhaps matching TRBD1 (6 bases). The CDR3 spans 13 residues. The germline V gene has CDR1 KGHDR and CDR2 SFDVKD. CDR3 bases: TGTACCACCAGTGAGTACAGGGACCAGCCCCAGCATTTT. Translating gives CTTSEYRDQPQHF.

This clone was seen ten or more times. The chain couples TRBV3-1 to TRBJ2-7, with 7 bases that match TRBD2. V gave up 4 bases and J gave up 5 bases; unmatched junction bases: 8. CDR1 is LGHDT, CDR2 YNNKEL, per germline (reference sequence). The CDR3 is 14 amino acids. The CDR3 nucleotides read TGTGCCAGCAGCCCCGGGACTAACAGCCACGAGCAGTACTTC. Translating gives CASSPGTNSHEQYF.

Ten or more counts support this clone. The V call is TRBV3-1, the J call TRBJ2-2, with D possibly being TRBD1 or TRBD2 (5 bases each). The CDR3 runs to 20 residues. V lost 4 bases, J lost 4 bases, and 28 bases lay in between. Germline V gene sequence: CDR1 LGHDT, CDR2 YNNKEL (reference sequence). In DNA, the CDR3 is TGTGCCAGCAGCCCCCGAATTGTTGGGACCCGAAAACGACGCACCGGGGAGCTGTTTTTT. Translating it yields CASSPRIVGTRKRRTGELFF.

This clone came up many times. A junction boundary mismatches the germline segment, possibly from a read error. This chain links TRBV6-1 with TRBJ1-2; a possible D gene is TRBD1 (5 bases). CDR1 is MNHNS and CDR2 is SASEGT in the germline V gene. The CDR3 runs 14 residues. In nucleotides, the CDR3 is TGTGCCAGCAGTGAAGAAAGGGGATCCTATGGCTGCACCTTC. This encodes CASSEERGSYGCTF.

This clone has ten or more counts. This chain uses TRBV5-1 with TRBJ2-5; D possibly corresponds to TRBD2 (6 bases). CDR3 length: 15 amino acids. Germline V gives CDR1 SGHRS, CDR2 YFSETQ. Trimming removed 2 bases from V and 2 bases from J, with 13 bases in between. The CDR3, as DNA: TGCGCCAGCAGCTTAAACCCCGGGGGACAAGAGACCCAGTACTTC. The encoded protein is CASSLNPGGQETQYF.

Points on this clone: The junction shows a germline mismatch at one end, possibly a read error. V and J are TRBV3-1 and TRBJ2-7; 9 positions match TRBD1. The CDR3 is 15 amino acids. CDR1 LGHDT and CDR2 YNNKEL come from the germline V gene (reference sequence). Here the CDR3 DNA reads TGTGCCAGCAGCTCCTGGACAGGGGCCAACTACGAGCACTACTTC. Amino acid sequence: CASSSWTGANYEHYF.

The rearrangement links TRBV11-1 to TRBJ2-3; 12 bases align to TRBD1. Per germline, CDR1 SGHAT and CDR2 FQDESV (reference sequence). This CDR3 comprises 18 residues. J gave up 4 bases and V 6 bases, and 14 bases lay outside the gene matches. As DNA, the CDR3 is TGTGCCAGCAGTCCTACATCCGGGACAGGGGGCAGAGCAGATACGCAGTATTTT. Translation gives CASSPTSGTGGRADTQYF. Full variable domain (missing parts from reference TRBV11-1 and TRBJ2-3): EAEVAQSPRYKITEKSQAVAFWCDPISGHATLYWYRQILGQGPELLVQFQDESVVDDSQLPKDRFSAERLKGVDSTLKIQPAELGDSAMYLCASSPTSGTGGRADTQYFGPGTRLTVL.

The chain uses TRBV20-1 and TRBJ2-2; TRBD2 agrees at 12 bases. In germline, CDR1 is DFQATT, CDR2 SNEGSKA (reference sequence). V was clipped by 2 bases and J by 5 bases; unmatched bases: 0. The CDR3 has 14 residues. CDR3 loop: CSARTSGRTGELFF. CDR3 coding DNA: TGCAGTGCTAGAACTAGCGGGAGGACCGGGGAGCTGTTTTTT.

This clone showed up many times. This sequence joins TRBV29-1 and TRBJ2-7; 8 bases match TRBD1. Losses at the gene ends were 4 bases for V and 1 base for J; bases not matched to a gene: 9. This CDR3 region has 15 residues. Germline V lookup: CDR1 SQVTM, CDR2 ANQGSEA. CDR3 nucleotide sequence: TGCAGCGTTGCGGTACCGGGACAGGCATCCTACGAGCAGTACTTC. Translated: CSVAVPGQASYEQYF.

The sample holds many counts of this clone. The chain uses TRBV12-3 or TRBV12-4 and TRBJ1-2; 10 bases are shared with TRBD1. Losses at the gene ends were 8 bases for V and 2 bases for J; bases not matched to a gene: 8. This CDR3 spans 15 amino acids. CDR3 sequence: CASRLGQGGNYGYTF. The DNA for the CDR3 is TGTGCCAGCCGTCTCGGACAGGGGGGAAACTATGGCTACACCTTC.

This clone occurred many times. V usage is TRBV15 and J usage is TRBJ1-6; D not resolved. Trimming pared 3 bases from V and 8 bases from J, leaving 5 bases between. Germline CDR1 is LNHNV and CDR2 is YYDKDF (reference sequence). The CDR3 has 12 residues. CDR3 amino acids: CATSSYYSPLHF. CDR3 nucleotide sequence: TGTGCCACCAGCAGCTACTATTCACCCCTCCACTTT.

This clone was picked up a small number of times. This may come from a read error, since a much larger clone is one base off. This chain connects TRBV10-3 to TRBJ1-2; possibly TRBD1 for D (6 bases). V was trimmed by 4 bases and J by 3 bases, leaving 18 bases between them. The CDR3 extends over 16 amino acids. Germline lookup yields CDR1 ENHRY and CDR2 SYGVKD. As DNA, the CDR3 is TGTGCCATCAGTGCTTGGGACATTAGATGGGACTATGGCTACACCTTC. As protein: CAISAWDIRWDYGYTF.

In this sample, this clone turned up many times. This chain uses TRBV5-6 with TRBJ2-1; D might be TRBD1 (6 bases). The V end lost 4 bases, the J end lost 5 bases, and 7 bases lay between the germline ends. Germline V gene sequence: CDR1 SGHDT, CDR2 YYEEEE. The length of the CDR3 is 12 residues. The CDR3 reads CASSRQDNEQFF. In nucleotides, the CDR3 is TGTGCCAGCAGCCGACAGGACAATGAGCAGTTCTTC.

This clone showed up many times. V and J are TRBV7-3 and TRBJ2-3, with TRBD2 identical over 10 bases. Germline values: CDR1 SGHTA, CDR2 FQGTGA. This CDR3 is built from 17 residues. V shed 4 bases, J shed 3 bases, and the junction held 10 bases outside the gene matches. The CDR3 region is CASSSNSSGGGTDTQYF. The CDR3 nucleotides read TGTGCCAGCAGCTCTAATTCTAGCGGGGGAGGGACAGATACGCAGTATTTT.

A word on this clone: It may be a read error: a sequence one base away is much more abundant. CDR3: CASSLFQFF. The CDR3 nucleotides read TGCGCCAGCAGCTTGTTCCAGTTCTTC. V gene TRBV5-1 combines with J gene TRBJ2-1; D remains unclear. V lost 1 base, J lost 13 bases, and 3 bases lay in between. The germline CDR1 and CDR2 sequences are SGHRS and YFSETQ. This CDR3 has 9 amino acids.

The genes are TRBV7-2 and TRBJ1-2; D gene ambiguous. The germline V gene encodes CDR1 SGHTA and CDR2 FQGNSA. The CDR3 consists of 11 residues. Trimming left V 8 bases short and J 8 bases short, with 12 bases between. The CDR3 coding sequence is TGTGCCAGCCCACCCCCCCGGGGCTACACCTTC. Its translation is CASPPPRGYTF.

In its sample, this clone was seen many times. J is TRBJ1-1 and V is TRBV4-1; 10 positions match TRBD1. CDR3 size: 16 residues. The germline CDR1 and CDR2 sequences are MGHRA and YSYEKL. Trimming removed 4 bases from V and 4 bases from J; junction bases left unmatched: 9. The CDR3, as DNA: TGCGCCAGCAGCCGTTTCCCTAGGGACAGGGGCACTGAAGCTTTCTTT. It translates to CASSRFPRDRGTEAFF.

This clone was observed at least ten times. The rearrangement uses TRBV27 and TRBJ2-3; D possibly uses TRBD1 or TRBD2 (6 bases each). This CDR3 has 14 residues. Between the trimmed V and J ends, which lost 4 bases and 8 bases, there was a span of 16 bases. Germline assignment: CDR1 MNHEY and CDR2 SMNVEV (reference sequence). CDR3 nucleotide sequence: TGTGCCAGCAGTTCGTGGGGGGCCGCGAGTACGCAGTATTTT. Protein: CASSSWGAASTQYF.

There are many counts of this clone. The chain is built from TRBV15 and TRBJ2-7; D gene unclear. The V and J ends lost 3 bases and 1 base respectively, with 16 bases between them. Per germline, CDR1 LNHNV and CDR2 YYDKDF (reference sequence). This CDR3 comprises 16 residues. The DNA for the CDR3 is TGTGCCACCAGCAGGGACCGGGCCTCTTCGTCCTACGAGCAGTACTTC. The encoded protein is CATSRDRASSSYEQYF.

This clone was found many times. The chain employs TRBV12-3 or TRBV12-4 and TRBJ2-3, with D perhaps matching TRBD2 (6 bases). V was clipped by 6 bases and J by 2 bases, with 15 bases between them. This CDR3 region has 15 residues. The CDR3 protein is CASRRIAELTDTQYF. CDR3 DNA: TGTGCCAGCAGACGAATAGCGGAGCTCACAGATACGCAGTATTTT.

This clone was recorded many times. CDR3 sequence reads: CASSPAGTAYGYTF. CDR3 nucleotides: TGTGCCAGCAGCCCAGCCGGGACAGCATATGGCTACACCTTC. This chain links TRBV7-9 with TRBJ1-2, with 7 positions matching TRBD1. Unmatched junction bases numbered 8, after V lost 5 bases and J lost 5 bases. The germline V gene has CDR1 SEHNR and CDR2 FQNEAQ (reference sequence). The CDR3 extends over 14 amino acids. Based on the CDR3 plus reference TRBV7-9 and TRBJ1-2, the full variable domain is DTGVSQNPRHKITKRGQNVTFRCDPISEHNRLYWYRQTLGQGPEFLTYFQNEAQLEKSRLLSDRFSAERPKGSFSTLEIQRTEQGDSAMYLCASSPAGTAYGYTFGSGTRLTVV.

This clone showed up many times. The chain recombines TRBV12-3 or TRBV12-4 with TRBJ1-6; perhaps TRBD1 as D (6 bases). The V end was cut by 0 bases, the J end by 7 bases, with 13 bases between. The CDR3 is made up of 16 amino acids. The CDR3: CASSLASGGVNSPLHF. The CDR3 DNA follows: TGTGCCAGCAGTTTAGCTTCCGGGGGCGTGAATTCACCCCTCCACTTT.

In its sample, this clone was seen a few times. The gene calls are TRBV28 and TRBJ1-2; no definite D call. Germline assignment: CDR1 MDHEN and CDR2 SYDVKM. The CDR3 length is 11 residues. V lost 5 bases to trimming and J lost 8 bases, with 9 bases between them. The CDR3 region is CASSLAAGYTF. CDR3 coding DNA: TGTGCCAGCAGTCTGGCCGCGGGCTACACCTTC.

This clone was seen ten or more times. CDR3 amino acids: CASSDRANYGYTF. The CDR3 nucleotides read TGTGCCAGCAGTGACCGGGCTAACTATGGCTACACCTTC. The J gene is TRBJ1-2, the V gene TRBV5-4, with unresolved D. The V end was cut by 5 bases, the J end by 0 bases, with 8 bases between. The CDR3 extends over 13 amino acids. The germline V gene encodes CDR1 SGHNT and CDR2 YYREEE (reference sequence). Together with reference TRBV5-4 and TRBJ1-2, the CDR3 gives the full variable domain: ETGVTQSPTHLIKTRGQQVTLRCSSQSGHNTVSWYQQALGQGPQFIFQYYREEENGRGNFPPRFSGLQFPNYSSELNVNALELDDSALYLCASSDRANYGYTFGSGTRLTVV.